The 8 T cell receptor beta chains below come from one sample, sequenced in a study of cytomegalovirus exposure and HLA in healthy donors. The primer mix had 60 Vbeta and 13 Jbeta primers. Clones were sequenced by immunoSEQ multiplex PCR, and TCRdb holds only the in-frame ones, with some missing. Among 45,000 to 70,000 clones listed, about 80% were seen once. Sequenced sample: PBMCs. The receptors stem from a man aged 50 to 60 in good health and CMV-seronegative.

This clone was observed a single time. The rearrangement links TRBV29-1 to TRBJ1-1; 7 nucleotides match TRBD1. The germline gives CDR1 SQVTM, CDR2 ANQGSEA. V lost 6 bases to trimming and J lost 1 base; unmatched junction nucleotides: 11. The length of the CDR3 is 15 residues. CDR3 residues: CSVKTGNIRNTEAFF. For the CDR3, the DNA is TGCAGCGTCAAGACAGGGAATATTAGGAACACTGAAGCTTTCTTT.

This clone was found once. This chain uses TRBV13 with TRBJ1-1; 7 nucleotides align to TRBD1. With 6 bases clipped from V and 4 bases from J, the junction kept 8 bases outside the gene matches. Germline V CDR1 and CDR2: PRHDT, FYEKMQ (reference sequence). CDR3 length equals 14 residues. CDR3 sequence reads: CASRATGTPTEAFF. CDR3 sequence (DNA): TGTGCCAGCAGAGCGACAGGGACTCCCACTGAAGCTTTCTTT.

The chain links TRBV6-1 to TRBJ1-1; 7 nucleotides align to TRBD1. Looked up from germline, CDR1 is MNHNS and CDR2 is SASEGT. Unmatched junction bases numbered 3, after V lost 2 bases and J lost 0 bases. This CDR3 spans 15 amino acids. In DNA form, the CDR3 reads TGTGCCAGCAGTGAAACAGGGGTTTTGAACACTGAAGCTTTCTTT. This codes for CASSETGVLNTEAFF.

The chain links TRBV23-1 to TRBJ1-5; tentatively, D is TRBD1 (5 bases). TRBV23-1 is designated an ORF whose function remains uncertain. Trimming shortened V by 0 bases and J by 5 bases, and 11 bases separated the two germline ends. The CDR3 sequence is 15 residues long. CDR3 protein: CASSQSRQGYQPQHF. CDR3 bases: TGCGCCAGCAGTCAATCGAGGCAGGGCTATCAGCCCCAGCATTTT.

This chain uses TRBV7-8 with TRBJ1-2; no reliable D call. Germline loops: CDR1 SGHVS, CDR2 FQNEAQ. V lost 3 bases and J 6 bases, leaving 14 bases between the germline ends. CDR3 length: 14 residues. CDR3 sequence (DNA): TGTGCCAGCAGCTTGGAGTCGGTTTTCGATGGCTACACCTTC. Its translation: CASSLESVFDGYTF. The variable domain in full, with the rest retrieved from reference TRBV7-8 and TRBJ1-2, is GAGVSQSPRYKVAKRGQDVALRCDPISGHVSLFWYQQALGQGPEFLTYFQNEAQLDKSGLPSDRFFAERPEGSVSTLKIQRTQQEDSAVYLCASSLESVFDGYTFGSGTRLTVV.

V usage is TRBV2 and J usage is TRBJ2-1; 11 bases fit TRBD1. The junction had 12 bases not matched to a gene; V was cut back by 8 bases and J by 9 bases. This CDR3 contains 15 residues. Germline V gene lookup returns CDR1 SNHLY and CDR2 FYNNEI. CDR3: CASGPGQGDWGEQFF. CDR3 DNA sequence: TGTGCCAGCGGACCGGGACAGGGGGATTGGGGTGAGCAGTTCTTC. Filled out from reference TRBV2 and TRBJ2-1, the complete variable domain reads EPEVTQTPSHQVTQMGQEVILRCVPISNHLYFYWYRQILGQKVEFLVSFYNNEISEKSEIFDDQFSVERPDGSNFTLKIRSTKLEDSAMYFCASGPGQGDWGEQFFGPGTRLTVL.

The chain uses TRBV5-4 and TRBJ2-3, with D perhaps matching TRBD1 (5 bases). This CDR3 has 16 residues. Looked up from germline, CDR1 is SGHNT and CDR2 is YYREEE (reference sequence). V was cut by 4 bases and J by 2 bases, with 17 bases left in between. The CDR3 reads CASSPMGHLFTDTQYF. CDR3 DNA: TGTGCCAGCAGCCCGATGGGGCACTTGTTCACAGATACGCAGTATTTT.

The chain combines TRBV5-1 with TRBJ2-3; D is ambiguous. CDR1 is SGHRS and CDR2 is YFSETQ in the germline V gene. V was clipped by 1 base and J by 5 bases, with 11 bases between them. CDR3 length equals 14 residues. The CDR3 loop reads CASSLNQAGDTQYF. As DNA, the CDR3 is TGCGCCAGCAGCTTGAACCAAGCTGGAGATACGCAGTATTTT.